This T cell receptor beta chain was sequenced during a study of T cells after yellow fever vaccination. Study-wide results and limits: Post-booster repertoires again held most primary-vaccination clones (just under 97% CD4, 88% CD8). Researchers cautioned that FACS-sorted repertoires could harbor abundant clonotypes contaminating from the bulk population.

In its sample, this clonotype was seen many times. The target antigen is unknown. Researchers made TCR cDNA using 5'RACE template switching, and this step added a universal primer site and UMIs. A single record per CDR3 protein comes from TCRdb applying MiXCR to the 5' RACE reads. Among 250,000 or so distinct CDR3 sequences listed, approximately 3.8% were seen once. V dropped 5 bases and J dropped 2 bases, with 19 bases sitting between them. CDR3 size: 16 residues. The clonotype comes from a young man who received the YFV17D yellow fever vaccine. The sample in question was PBMCs, obtained 15 days after the yellow fever booster vaccination. The V call is TRBV12-3 or TRBV12-4, the J call TRBJ2-7, with a weak D call TRBD1 (5 bases). The CDR3 loop reads CASSPLRRWGAYEQYF. CDR3 bases: TGTGCCAGCAGTCCCCTTCGCAGGTGGGGCGCCTACGAGCAGTACTTC.